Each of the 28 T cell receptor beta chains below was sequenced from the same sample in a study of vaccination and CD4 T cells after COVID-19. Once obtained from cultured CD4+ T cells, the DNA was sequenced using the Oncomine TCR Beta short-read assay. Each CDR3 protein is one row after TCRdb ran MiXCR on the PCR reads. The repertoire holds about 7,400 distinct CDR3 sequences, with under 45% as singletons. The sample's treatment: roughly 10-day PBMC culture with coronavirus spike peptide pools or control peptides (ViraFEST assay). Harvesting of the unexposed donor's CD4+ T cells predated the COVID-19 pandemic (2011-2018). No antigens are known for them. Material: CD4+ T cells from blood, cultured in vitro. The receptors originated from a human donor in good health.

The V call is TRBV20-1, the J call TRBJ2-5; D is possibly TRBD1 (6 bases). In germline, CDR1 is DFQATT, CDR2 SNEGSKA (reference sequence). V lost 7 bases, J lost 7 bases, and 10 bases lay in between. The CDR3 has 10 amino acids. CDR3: CSVAGVTQYF. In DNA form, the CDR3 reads TGCAGTGTTGCAGGGGTGACCCAGTACTTC.

This CDR3 reads CASSPRGFRSYNEQFF. The CDR3 DNA sequence: TGTGCCAGCAGCCCCCGGGGGTTTAGGTCCTACAATGAGCAGTTCTTC. The chain carries TRBV7-2 and TRBJ2-1; possible D gene TRBD2, 6 bases. V was shortened by 5 bases and J by 1 base, with 15 bases between the two germline ends. CDR3 length equals 16 residues. Germline CDR1 reads SGHTA; CDR2 reads FQGNSA.

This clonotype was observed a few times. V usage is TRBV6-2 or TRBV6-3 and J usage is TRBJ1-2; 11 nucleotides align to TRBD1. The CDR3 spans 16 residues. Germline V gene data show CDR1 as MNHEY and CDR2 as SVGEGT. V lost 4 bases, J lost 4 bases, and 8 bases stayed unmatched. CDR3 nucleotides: TGTGCCAGCAGTTCCGGACAGGGGGCTCTGGTCTATGGCTACACCTTC. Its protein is CASSSGQGALVYGYTF.

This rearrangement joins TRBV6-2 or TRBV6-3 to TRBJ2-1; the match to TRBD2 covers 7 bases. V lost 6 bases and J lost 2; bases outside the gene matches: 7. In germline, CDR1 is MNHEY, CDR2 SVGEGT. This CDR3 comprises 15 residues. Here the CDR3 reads CASRIAGGTYNEQFF. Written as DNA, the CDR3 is TGTGCCAGCAGGATAGCGGGCGGGACCTACAATGAGCAGTTCTTC.

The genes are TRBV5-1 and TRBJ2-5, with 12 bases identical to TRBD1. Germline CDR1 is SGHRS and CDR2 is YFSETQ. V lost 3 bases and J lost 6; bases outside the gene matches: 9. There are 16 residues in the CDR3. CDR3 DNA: TGCGCCAGCAGCTACTCCGGGACAGGGGGCGCACAGACCCAGTACTTC. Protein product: CASSYSGTGGAQTQYF.

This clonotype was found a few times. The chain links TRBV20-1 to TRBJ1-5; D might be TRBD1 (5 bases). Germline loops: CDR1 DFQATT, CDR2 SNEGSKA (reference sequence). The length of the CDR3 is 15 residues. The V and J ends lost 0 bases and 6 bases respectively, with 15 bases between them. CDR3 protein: CSARDLGVVGQPQHF. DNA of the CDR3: TGCAGTGCTAGAGATCTGGGGGTTGTTGGTCAGCCCCAGCATTTT.

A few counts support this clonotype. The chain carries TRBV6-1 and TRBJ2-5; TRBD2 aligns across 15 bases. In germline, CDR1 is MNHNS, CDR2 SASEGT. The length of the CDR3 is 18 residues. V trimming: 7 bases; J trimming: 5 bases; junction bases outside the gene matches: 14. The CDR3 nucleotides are TGTGCCAGCACTCCTCTCGGACTAGCGGGGGGGGGACTGGAGACCCAGTACTTC. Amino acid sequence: CASTPLGLAGGGLETQYF.

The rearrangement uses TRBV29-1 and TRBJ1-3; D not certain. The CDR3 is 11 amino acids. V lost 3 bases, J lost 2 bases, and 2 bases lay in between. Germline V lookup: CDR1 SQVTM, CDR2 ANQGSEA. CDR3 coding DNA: TGCAGCGTTGACGCTGGAAACACCATATATTTT. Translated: CSVDAGNTIYF.

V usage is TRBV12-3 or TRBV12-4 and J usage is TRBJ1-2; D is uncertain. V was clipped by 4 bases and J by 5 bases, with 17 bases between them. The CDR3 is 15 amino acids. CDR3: CASSYRASSGYGYTF. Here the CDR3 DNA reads TGTGCCAGCAGTTATAGGGCCTCCAGTGGGTATGGCTACACCTTC.

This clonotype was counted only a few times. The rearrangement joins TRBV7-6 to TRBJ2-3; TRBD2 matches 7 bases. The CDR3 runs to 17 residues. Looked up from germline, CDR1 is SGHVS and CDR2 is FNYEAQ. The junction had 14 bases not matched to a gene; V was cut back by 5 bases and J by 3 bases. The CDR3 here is CASSTRDYPSGTDTQYF. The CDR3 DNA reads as TGTGCCAGCAGCACCCGGGACTACCCCTCGGGTACAGATACGCAGTATTTT.

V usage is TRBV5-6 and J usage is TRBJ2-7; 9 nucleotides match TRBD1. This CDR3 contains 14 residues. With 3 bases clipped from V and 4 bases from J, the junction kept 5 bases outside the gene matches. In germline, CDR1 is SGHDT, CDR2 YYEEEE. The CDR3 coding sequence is TGTGCCAGCAGCTGGGGACAGGGTGGATACGAGCAGTACTTC. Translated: CASSWGQGGYEQYF.

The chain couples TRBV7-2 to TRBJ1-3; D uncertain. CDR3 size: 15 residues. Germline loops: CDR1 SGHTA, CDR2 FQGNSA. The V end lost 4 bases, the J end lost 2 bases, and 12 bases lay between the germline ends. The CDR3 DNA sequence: TGTGCCAGCAGCTCCGATGGGAGGACTGGAAACACCATATATTTT. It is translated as CASSSDGRTGNTIYF.

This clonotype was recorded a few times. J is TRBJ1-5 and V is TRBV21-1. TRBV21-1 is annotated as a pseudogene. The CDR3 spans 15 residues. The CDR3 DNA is TGTGCCAGCAGCAAGGCCGTAGGAGGCAATCAGCCCCAGCATTTT. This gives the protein CASSKAVGGNQPQHF.

CDR3: CASSPRYQETQYF. CDR3 nucleotides: TGTGCCAGCAGCCCCCGATACCAAGAGACCCAGTACTTC. The genes are TRBV11-2 and TRBJ2-5, with no clear D. The CDR3 extends over 13 amino acids. Per germline, CDR1 SGHAT and CDR2 FQNNGV. V lost 5 bases and J lost 0, with 7 bases in between. Variable domain in full (rest from reference TRBV11-2 and TRBJ2-5): EAGVAQSPRYKIIEKRQSVAFWCNPISGHATLYWYQQILGQGPKLLIQFQNNGVVDDSQLPKDRFSAERLKGVDSTLKIQPAKLEDSAVYLCASSPRYQETQYFGPGTRLLVL.

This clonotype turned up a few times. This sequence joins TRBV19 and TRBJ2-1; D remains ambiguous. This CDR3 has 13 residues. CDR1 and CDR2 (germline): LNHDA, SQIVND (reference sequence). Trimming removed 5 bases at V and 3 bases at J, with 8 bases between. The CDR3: CASSLGNYNEQFF. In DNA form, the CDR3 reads TGTGCCAGTAGTCTTGGCAACTACAATGAGCAGTTCTTC.

CDR3 nucleotide sequence: TGTGCCAGTAGTAAGACAGGGGTCGGAAACACCATATATTTT. It is translated as CASSKTGVGNTIYF. The chain is built from TRBV19 and TRBJ1-3; 8 nucleotides match TRBD1. V lost 4 bases, J lost 4 bases, and 3 bases stayed unmatched. The CDR3 is 14 residues long. Germline CDR1 reads LNHDA; CDR2 reads SQIVND (reference sequence). Full variable domain (missing parts from reference TRBV19 and TRBJ1-3): DGGITQSPKYLFRKEGQNVTLSCEQNLNHDAMYWYRQDPGQGLRLIYYSQIVNDFQKGDIAEGYSVSREKKESFPLTVTSAQKNPTAFYLCASSKTGVGNTIYFGEGSWLTVV.

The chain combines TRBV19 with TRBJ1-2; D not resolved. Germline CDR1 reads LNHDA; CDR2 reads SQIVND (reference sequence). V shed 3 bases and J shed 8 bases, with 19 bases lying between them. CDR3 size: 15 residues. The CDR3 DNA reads TGTGCCAGTAGTATGGGGATAAGGCGGGGATACGGCTACACCTTC. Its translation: CASSMGIRRGYGYTF.

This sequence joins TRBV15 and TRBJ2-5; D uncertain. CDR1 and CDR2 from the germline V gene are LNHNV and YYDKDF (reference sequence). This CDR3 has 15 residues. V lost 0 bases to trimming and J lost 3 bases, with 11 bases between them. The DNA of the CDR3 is TGTGCCACCAGCAGAGATGGACGCTCGGAAGAGACCCAGTACTTC. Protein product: CATSRDGRSEETQYF.

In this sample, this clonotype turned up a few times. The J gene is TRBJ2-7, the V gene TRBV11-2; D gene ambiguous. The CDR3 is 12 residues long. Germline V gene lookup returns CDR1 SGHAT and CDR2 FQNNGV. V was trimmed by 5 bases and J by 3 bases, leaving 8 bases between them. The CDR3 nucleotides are TGTGCCAGCAGCCCTACCATCTACGAGCAGTACTTC. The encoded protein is CASSPTIYEQYF.

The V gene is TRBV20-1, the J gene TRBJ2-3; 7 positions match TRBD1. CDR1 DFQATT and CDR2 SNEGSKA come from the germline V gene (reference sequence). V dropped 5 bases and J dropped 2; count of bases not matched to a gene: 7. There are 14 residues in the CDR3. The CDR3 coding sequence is TGCAGTGCTGGGAAGACAGGGACCACAGATACGCAGTATTTT. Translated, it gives CSAGKTGTTDTQYF.

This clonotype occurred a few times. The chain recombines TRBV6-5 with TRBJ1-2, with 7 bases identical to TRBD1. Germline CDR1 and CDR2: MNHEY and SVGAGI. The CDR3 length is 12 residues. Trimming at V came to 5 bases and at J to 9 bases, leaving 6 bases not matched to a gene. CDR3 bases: TGTGCCAGCAGTACCTCGACAGGGAGCTACACCTTC. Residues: CASSTSTGSYTF.

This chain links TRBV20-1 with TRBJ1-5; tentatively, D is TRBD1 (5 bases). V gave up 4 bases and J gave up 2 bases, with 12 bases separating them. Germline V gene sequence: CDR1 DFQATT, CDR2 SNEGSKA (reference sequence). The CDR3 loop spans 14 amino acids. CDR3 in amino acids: CSAIGGRRNQPQHF. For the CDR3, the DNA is TGCAGTGCTATTGGGGGAAGGCGCAATCAGCCCCAGCATTTT.

CDR3 loop: CASSEGSNSPLHF. The CDR3 DNA reads TGTGCCAGCAGTGAGGGTTCTAATTCACCCCTCCACTTT. The chain combines TRBV6-4 with TRBJ1-6; no clear D gene. The CDR3 totals 13 residues. Germline CDR1 MRHNA, CDR2 SNTAGT. V was shortened by 3 bases and J by 6 bases, with 6 bases between the two germline ends.

The CDR3 protein is CSASRGRGQGEAFF. The CDR3 nucleotides are TGCAGTGCTAGTCGGGGCAGGGGGCAAGGTGAAGCTTTCTTT. The chain has TRBV20-1 and TRBJ1-1; 8 bases agree with TRBD1. The CDR3 runs 14 residues. V shed 3 bases, J shed 7 bases, and the junction held 10 bases outside the gene matches. The germline gives CDR1 DFQATT, CDR2 SNEGSKA (reference sequence).

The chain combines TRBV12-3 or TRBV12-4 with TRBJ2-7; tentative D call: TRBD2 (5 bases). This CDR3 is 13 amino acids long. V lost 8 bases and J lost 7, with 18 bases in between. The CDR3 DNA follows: TGTGCCAGCTACTCGTCTGGGTCGGGGGAGCAGTACTTC. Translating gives CASYSSGSGEQYF.

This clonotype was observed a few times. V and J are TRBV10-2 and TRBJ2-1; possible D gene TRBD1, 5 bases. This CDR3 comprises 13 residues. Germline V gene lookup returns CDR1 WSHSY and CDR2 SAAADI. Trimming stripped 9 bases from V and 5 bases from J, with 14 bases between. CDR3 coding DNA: TGCGCCAGGTTAACAGGTTTTAACAATGAGCAGTTCTTC. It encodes CARLTGFNNEQFF.

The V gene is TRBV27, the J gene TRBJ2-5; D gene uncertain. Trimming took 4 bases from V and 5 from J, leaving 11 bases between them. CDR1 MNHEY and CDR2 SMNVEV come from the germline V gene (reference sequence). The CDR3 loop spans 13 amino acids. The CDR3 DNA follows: TGTGCCAGCAGTTCCCTCCTAGAGGAGACCCAGTACTTC. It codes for CASSSLLEETQYF.

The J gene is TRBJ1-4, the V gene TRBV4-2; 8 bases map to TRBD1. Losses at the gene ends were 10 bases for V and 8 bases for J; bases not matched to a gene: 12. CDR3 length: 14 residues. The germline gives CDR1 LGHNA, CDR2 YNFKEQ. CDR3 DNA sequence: TGTGCCACCGGGCAACAGACAGGGGCCGAAAAACTGTTTTTT. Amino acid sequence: CATGQQTGAEKLFF.